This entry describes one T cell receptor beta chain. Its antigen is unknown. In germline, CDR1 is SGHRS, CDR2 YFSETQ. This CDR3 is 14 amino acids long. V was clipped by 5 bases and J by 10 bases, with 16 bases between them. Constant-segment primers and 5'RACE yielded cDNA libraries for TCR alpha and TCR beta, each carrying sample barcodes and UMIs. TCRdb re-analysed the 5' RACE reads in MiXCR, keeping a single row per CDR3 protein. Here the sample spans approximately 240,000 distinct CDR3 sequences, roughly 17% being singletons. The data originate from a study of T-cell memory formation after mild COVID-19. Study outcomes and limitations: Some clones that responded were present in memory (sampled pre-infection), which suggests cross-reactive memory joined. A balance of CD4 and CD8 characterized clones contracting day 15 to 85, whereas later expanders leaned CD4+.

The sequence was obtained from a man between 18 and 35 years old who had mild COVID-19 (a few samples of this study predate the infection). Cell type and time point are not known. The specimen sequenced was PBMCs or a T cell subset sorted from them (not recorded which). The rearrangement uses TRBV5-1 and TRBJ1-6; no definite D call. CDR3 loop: CASRFKGAESPLHF. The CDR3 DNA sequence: TGCGCCAGCAGATTCAAGGGAGCGGAATCACCCCTCCACTTT.